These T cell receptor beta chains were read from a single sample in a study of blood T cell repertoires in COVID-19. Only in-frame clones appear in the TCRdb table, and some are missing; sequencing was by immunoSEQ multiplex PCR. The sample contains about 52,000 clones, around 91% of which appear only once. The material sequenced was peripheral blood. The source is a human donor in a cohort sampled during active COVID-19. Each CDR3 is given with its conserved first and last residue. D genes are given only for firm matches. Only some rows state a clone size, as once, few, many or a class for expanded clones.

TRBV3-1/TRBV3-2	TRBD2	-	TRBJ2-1	CASSQTPGLAYNEQFF	TGTGCCAGCAGCCAGACCCCGGGACTAGCGTACAATGAGCAGTTCTTC
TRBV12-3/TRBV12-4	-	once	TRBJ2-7	CASSTLRGYEQYF	TGTGCCAGCAGCACCTTAAGAGGCTACGAGCAGTACTTC
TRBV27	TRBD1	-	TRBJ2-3	CASRWTGHTDTQYF	TGTGCCAGCAGATGGACAGGGCACACAGATACGCAGTATTTT
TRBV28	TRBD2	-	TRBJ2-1	CASNLAGGPGNEQFF	TGTGCCAGCAACTTAGCGGGAGGGCCGGGGAATGAGCAGTTCTTC
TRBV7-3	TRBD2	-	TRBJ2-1	CASSLEGSGNNEQFF	TGTGCCAGCAGCCTCGAGGGTAGCGGGAACAATGAGCAGTTCTTC
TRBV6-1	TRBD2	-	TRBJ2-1	CASSESRGTSGSGSYNEQFF	TGTGCCAGCAGTGAATCCCGCGGGACTAGCGGGAGTGGCTCCTACAATGAGCAGTTCTTC
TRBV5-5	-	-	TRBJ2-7	CASSFGRHLQSSYEQYF	TGTGCCAGCAGCTTTGGCCGACACCTACAGAGCTCCTACGAGCAGTACTTC
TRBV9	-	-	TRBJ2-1	CASSSPRESNNEQFF	TGTGCCAGCAGCTCCCCACGGGAGTCCAACAATGAGCAGTTCTTC
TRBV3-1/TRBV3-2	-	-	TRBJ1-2	CASSQTEGNYGYTF	TGTGCCAGCAGCCAAACCGAGGGTAACTATGGCTACACCTTC
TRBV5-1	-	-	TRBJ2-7	CASSLAGPPYEQYF	TGCGCCAGCAGCTTGGCAGGGCCCCCCTACGAGCAGTACTTC
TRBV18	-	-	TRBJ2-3	CASSPLGLIDTQYF	TGTGCCAGCTCACCGCTCGGACTGATAGATACGCAGTATTTT
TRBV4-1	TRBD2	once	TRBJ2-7	CASSQGRTSGRAGDLEQYF	TGCGCCAGCAGCCAAGGCCGGACTAGCGGGAGGGCCGGAGACCTGGAGCAGTACTTC
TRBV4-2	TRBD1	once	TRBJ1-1	CASSQRQGATEAFF	TGTGCCAGCAGCCAGCGACAGGGTGCCACTGAAGCTTTCTTT
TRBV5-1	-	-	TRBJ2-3	CASSQTGTDTQYF	TGCGCCAGCAGCCAGACAGGCACAGATACGCAGTATTTT
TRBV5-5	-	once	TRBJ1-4	CASSFTVATNEKLFF	TGTGCCAGCAGCTTTACTGTAGCAACTAATGAAAAACTGTTTTTT
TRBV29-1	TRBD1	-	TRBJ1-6	CSARTGSSYNSPLHF	TGCAGCGCCCGGACAGGCAGCTCCTATAATTCACCCCTCCACTTT
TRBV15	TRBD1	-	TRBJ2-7	CATSRTRQGKYEQYF	TGTGCCACCAGCAGGACACGACAGGGTAAATACGAGCAGTACTTC
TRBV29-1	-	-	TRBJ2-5	CSEYRAPGAQYF	TGCAGCGAGTACAGGGCGCCAGGGGCCCAGTACTTC
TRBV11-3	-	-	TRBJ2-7	CASSLGAGYSYEQYF	TGTGCCAGCAGCTTAGGTGCGGGATACTCCTACGAGCAGTACTTC
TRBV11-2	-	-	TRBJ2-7	CASSSAGTYEQYF	TGTGCCAGCAGCTCGGCAGGAACCTACGAGCAGTACTTC
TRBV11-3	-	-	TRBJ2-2	CACGHGVITGELFF	TGTGCCTGTGGACATGGCGTCATCACCGGGGAGCTGTTTTTT
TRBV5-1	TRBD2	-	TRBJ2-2	CASSLEIAGVNTGELFF	TGCGCCAGCAGCTTGGAGATAGCGGGAGTGAACACCGGGGAGCTGTTTTTT
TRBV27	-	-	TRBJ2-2	CASTPGDWTGELFF	TGTGCCAGCACTCCGGGAGATTGGACCGGGGAGCTGTTTTTT
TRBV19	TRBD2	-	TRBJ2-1	CASSQVTSGRASSYNEQFF	TGTGCCAGTAGTCAGGTGACTAGCGGGAGGGCTAGCTCCTACAATGAGCAGTTCTTC
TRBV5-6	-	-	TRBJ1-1	CASSLRSLQNTEAFF	TGTGCCAGCAGCTTAAGGTCACTACAGAACACTGAAGCTTTCTTT
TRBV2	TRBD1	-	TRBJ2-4	CASSRDSLNIQYF	TGTGCCAGCAGTCGGGACAGCTTAAACATTCAGTACTTC
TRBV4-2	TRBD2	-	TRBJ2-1	CASSQDYSGITYNEQFF	TGTGCCAGCAGCCAAGATTATAGCGGGATAACCTACAATGAGCAGTTCTTC
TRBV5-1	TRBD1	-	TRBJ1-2	CASSPPGTGDGYTF	TGCGCCAGCAGCCCACCCGGGACAGGGGATGGCTACACCTTC
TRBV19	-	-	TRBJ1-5	CASSPVRTLSNQPQHF	TGTGCCAGTAGCCCAGTACGGACTCTTAGCAATCAGCCCCAGCATTTT
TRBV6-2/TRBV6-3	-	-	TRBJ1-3	CASSSGTHYGNTIYF	TGTGCCAGCAGTTCCGGGACACACTATGGAAACACCATATATTTT
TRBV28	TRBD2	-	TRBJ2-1	CASSFWTSGDNEQFF	TGTGCCAGCAGTTTCTGGACTAGCGGGGACAATGAGCAGTTCTTC
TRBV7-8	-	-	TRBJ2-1	CASSLGAVNEQFF	TGTGCCAGCAGCTTAGGGGCAGTCAATGAGCAGTTCTTC
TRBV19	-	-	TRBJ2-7	CASSRSSAAAETQYF	TGTGCCAGTAGTCGCTCGAGCGCAGCTGCCGAAACTCAGTACTTC
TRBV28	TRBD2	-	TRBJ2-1	CASLPPIAGGFNEQFF	TGTGCCTCCCTACCCCCCATAGCGGGAGGTTTCAATGAGCAGTTCTTC
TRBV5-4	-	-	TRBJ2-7	CASSPGSGLPYEQYF	TGTGCCAGCAGCCCGGGGTCGGGGTTACCCTACGAGCAGTACTTC
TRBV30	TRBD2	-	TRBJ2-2	CAWSGSRLAGYTGELFF	TGTGCCTGGAGTGGTTCGCGACTAGCGGGTTACACCGGGGAGCTGTTTTTT
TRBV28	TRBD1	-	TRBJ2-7	CASNDRQGYEQYF	TGTGCCAGCAACGACCGACAGGGCTACGAGCAGTACTTC
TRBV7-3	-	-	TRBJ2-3	CASSLSGGTDTQYF	TGTGCCAGCAGCTTAAGCGGCGGCACAGATACGCAGTATTTT
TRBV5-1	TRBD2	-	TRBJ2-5	CASSVAPSGNQETQYF	TGCGCCAGCAGCGTGGCGCCTAGCGGGAACCAAGAGACCCAGTACTTC
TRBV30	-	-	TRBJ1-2	CAFHGGLGGYTF	TGTGCCTTTCACGGGGGGCTCGGTGGCTACACCTTC
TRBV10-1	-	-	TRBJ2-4	CASSGGFGAGENIQYF	TGCGCCAGCAGTGGTGGTTTCGGGGCAGGGGAAAACATTCAGTACTTC
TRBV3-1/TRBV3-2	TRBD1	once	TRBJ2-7	CASSQSQGAGEQYF	TGTGCCAGCAGCCAAAGTCAGGGGGCTGGCGAGCAGTACTTC
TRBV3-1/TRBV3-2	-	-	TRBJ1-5	CASSQAGGGQPQHF	TGTGCCAGCAGCCAGGCCGGGGGGGGTCAGCCCCAGCATTTT
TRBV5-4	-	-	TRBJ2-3	CASSLRSTDTQYF	TGTGCCAGCAGCTTGCGGTCCACAGATACGCAGTATTTT
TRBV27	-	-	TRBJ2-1	CASSLGGRPYNEQFF	TGTGCCAGCAGTTTAGGCGGAAGACCTTACAATGAGCAGTTCTTC
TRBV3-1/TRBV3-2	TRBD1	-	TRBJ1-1	CASSLRTGEHTEAFF	TGTGCCAGCAGCCTCCGGACAGGGGAACACACTGAAGCTTTCTTT
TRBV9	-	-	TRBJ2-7	CASSGGEGGEQYF	TGTGCCAGCAGCGGGGGTGAGGGAGGTGAGCAGTACTTC
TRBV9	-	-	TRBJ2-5	CASSALPRGETQYF	TGTGCCAGCAGCGCGCTCCCTAGGGGAGAGACCCAGTACTTC
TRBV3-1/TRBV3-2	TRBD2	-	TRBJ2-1	CASSLGTSGRNEQFF	TGTGCCAGCAGCCTAGGGACTAGCGGACGCAATGAGCAGTTCTTC
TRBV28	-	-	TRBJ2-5	CASRIQETQYF	TGTGCCAGCAGAATACAAGAGACCCAGTACTTC
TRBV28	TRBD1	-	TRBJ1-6	CASRRGQGNSPLHF	TGTGCCAGCAGAAGAGGACAGGGTAATTCACCCCTCCACTTT
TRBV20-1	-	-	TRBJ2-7	CSATGDLEQYF	TGCAGTGCTACCGGGGACTTGGAGCAGTACTTC
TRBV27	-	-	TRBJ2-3	CASSLSTAGRDTQYF	TGTGCCAGCAGTTTATCGACTGCAGGGAGGGATACGCAGTATTTT
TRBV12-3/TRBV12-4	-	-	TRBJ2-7	CASSLRGYEQYF	TGTGCCAGCAGTTTGAGAGGATACGAGCAGTACTTC